This passage covers 22 T cell receptor beta chains from one sample sequenced in a study of Graves' ophthalmopathy and Graves' hyperthyroidism. For repertoire sequencing, the TCR beta CDR3 regions were amplified from RNA transcripts. RT-PCR in the first round used HTBI primers; a second-round multiplex PCR followed. MiXCR, run by TCRdb on the multiplex PCR reads, gives a single entry per CDR3 protein. This sample has approximately 1.2 million distinct CDR3 sequences, with about two fifths found just once. Specimen: peripheral blood or thyroid tissue (not recorded which). The receptor set was obtained from an adult man with Graves' hyperthyroidism.

V gene TRBV6-2 or TRBV6-3 combines with J gene TRBJ2-5, with 9 positions matching TRBD2. V was pared by 6 bases and J by 4 bases, with 3 bases of the junction left unmatched. CDR3 length: 13 amino acids. Germline lookup yields CDR1 MNHEY and CDR2 SVGEGT. The CDR3 is CASRDSGRETQYF. CDR3 coding DNA: TGTGCCAGCAGGGATAGCGGGAGAGAGACCCAGTACTTC.

This clonotype was found a few times. The genes are TRBV25-1 and TRBJ1-1; D remains ambiguous. Germline V lookup: CDR1 MGHDK, CDR2 SYGVNS. With 6 bases removed from V and 6 bases from J, the gap between germline ends came to 20 bases. The CDR3 is made up of 15 amino acids. CDR3 DNA: TGTGCCAGCAGCTCCCGGACCGTCGGGGAAGCTGAAGCTTTCTTT. It translates to CASSSRTVGEAEAFF.

In regard to this clonotype: This likely comes from a read error, as the CDR3 has no conserved phenylalanine or tryptophan at its end. The limits of the CDR3 on the DNA are not certain, so only TCRdb's listed CDR3 is given. The chain links TRBV29-1 to TRBJ2-2; the D segment call TRBD1 is taken from the table without a DNA check. Including both end residues, the CDR3 is 14 amino acids long. Per germline, CDR1 SQVTM and CDR2 ANQGSEA. CDR3 amino acids: CSVETGLEHRGAVV.

About this clonotype: One base away lies a much larger clone, so this may be a sequencing read error. The chain couples TRBV29-1 to TRBJ2-7, with D possibly being TRBD2 (7 bases). This CDR3 contains 16 residues. The V end was cut by 4 bases, the J end by 2 bases, with 21 bases between. Germline CDR1 SQVTM, CDR2 ANQGSEA. This chain's CDR3 is CSVGLGRGAPTYEQYF. The CDR3 DNA reads as TGCAGCGTTGGACTGGGCCGGGGGGCCCCAACCTACGAGCAGTACTTC.

This chain uses TRBV20-1 with TRBJ2-5; maybe TRBD2 (5 bases). The germline V gene encodes CDR1 DFQATT and CDR2 SNEGSKA (reference sequence). The V end lost 1 base, the J end lost 3 bases, and 12 bases lay between the germline ends. The length of the CDR3 is 14 residues. CDR3 protein: CSARGPGVKETQYF. The CDR3 nucleotides read TGCAGTGCTAGAGGCCCCGGGGTAAAAGAGACCCAGTACTTC.

Points on this clonotype: One end of the junction does not line up with germline, which may come from a read error. The chain joins TRBV29-1 to TRBJ2-5; D possibly uses TRBD1 or TRBD2 (6 bases each). Germline V gene lookup returns CDR1 SQVTM and CDR2 ANQGSEA. The CDR3 covers 15 residues. CDR3 in DNA: TGCAGCGTTGCGAGCTACAGGGTTGGCGGGGAGACTCAGTACTTC. It encodes CSVASYRVGGETQYF. Combining the CDR3 with reference TRBV29-1 and TRBJ2-5 gives the whole variable domain SAVISQKPSRDICQRGTSLTIQCQVDSQVTMMFWYRQQPGQSLTLIATANQGSEATYESGFVIDKFPISRPNLTFSTLTVSNMSPEDSSIYLCSVASYRVGGETQYFGPGTRLLVL.

This clonotype was counted many times. The genes are TRBV7-9 and TRBJ2-5; D could derive from TRBD1 or TRBD2 (5 bases each). This CDR3 comprises 15 residues. Trimming took off 7 bases at V and 5 bases at J, with 20 bases between the two ends. Germline V gives CDR1 SEHNR, CDR2 FQNEAQ (reference sequence). The CDR3 loop reads CASTADGGAWETQYF. DNA of the CDR3: TGTGCCAGCACCGCAGATGGGGGAGCATGGGAGACCCAGTACTTC.

This clonotype has at least ten counts. The chain recombines TRBV5-6 with TRBJ2-7; possibly TRBD1 for D (5 bases). V was cut by 2 bases and J by 3 bases, with 12 bases left in between. Looked up from germline, CDR1 is SGHDT and CDR2 is YYEEEE. The CDR3 covers 14 residues. CDR3 coding DNA: TGTGCCAGCAGCTTCCCAGGGATCGGCTACGAGCAGTACTTC. This encodes CASSFPGIGYEQYF.

The table lists this clonotype with a few counts. This could be a read error, since a much larger clone is one nucleotide away. V usage is TRBV24-1 and J usage is TRBJ1-1; D is unclear. The germline V and J ends were trimmed by 7 bases and 1 base, with 12 bases remaining between them. The CDR3 runs to 14 residues. CDR1 and CDR2 from the germline V gene are KGHDR and SFDVKD. The CDR3 here is CATSTTLGNTEAFF. The CDR3 DNA reads as TGTGCCACCAGCACAACATTGGGGAACACTGAAGCTTTCTTT.

V usage is TRBV29-1 and J usage is TRBJ2-2; D is undetermined. CDR3 size: 10 residues. CDR1 SQVTM and CDR2 ANQGSEA come from the germline V gene. Trimming removed 8 bases from V and 8 bases from J, with 9 bases in between. The CDR3 bases are TGCAGCTCAGTAATGGGGGAGCTGTTTTTT. Its translation is CSSVMGELFF.

V usage is TRBV10-3 and J usage is TRBJ1-1, with D maybe TRBD1 (5 bases). The CDR3 runs to 13 residues. CDR1 is ENHRY, CDR2 SYGVKD, per germline. Trimming removed 11 bases from V and 2 bases from J, with 15 bases in between. CDR3: CAGKLRDNTEAFF. The CDR3 DNA reads as TGTGCCGGCAAGCTCCGGGACAACACTGAAGCTTTCTTT.

This clonotype was recorded many times. V and J are TRBV7-2 and TRBJ2-5, with 8 bases that match TRBD2. V lost 5 bases and J lost 2; bases outside the gene matches: 4. Germline V gene data show CDR1 as SGHTA and CDR2 as FQGNSA. The CDR3 totals 14 residues. The CDR3 loop is CASSAASGQETQYF. The DNA for the CDR3 is TGTGCCAGCAGCGCGGCTAGCGGGCAAGAGACCCAGTACTTC.

This clonotype occurred a few times. The rearrangement uses TRBV7-9 and TRBJ2-7; D gene ambiguous. Germline CDR1 SEHNR, CDR2 FQNEAQ (reference sequence). CDR3 length: 15 amino acids. Trimming pared 6 bases from V and 6 bases from J, leaving 21 bases between. CDR3 in DNA: TGTGCCAGCAGTCTCGGCTCCGGGCTAGATCGCGAGCAGTACTTC. Encoded protein: CASSLGSGLDREQYF.

In its sample, this clonotype was seen many times. V gene TRBV7-9 combines with J gene TRBJ1-6, with D tentatively TRBD1 (6 bases). V lost 1 base and J lost 8, with 9 bases in between. The CDR3 has 14 amino acids. Germline V gene sequence: CDR1 SEHNR, CDR2 FQNEAQ (reference sequence). The CDR3: CASSLGGQDSPLHF. CDR3 DNA: TGTGCCAGCAGCTTAGGGGGGCAGGATTCACCCCTCCACTTT.

A word on this clonotype: The junction differs from germline at one of its ends, possibly a read error. The chain couples TRBV7-8 to TRBJ2-7; tentative D call: TRBD2 (6 bases). CDR1 is SGHVS, CDR2 FQNEAQ, per germline. The CDR3 length is 13 residues. The CDR3 DNA sequence: TGTGCCAGCATCGGCGGGACCTTCTACGAGCAGCACTTC. Amino acid sequence: CASIGGTFYEQHF.

The gene calls are TRBV7-9 and TRBJ2-7; 13 nucleotides align to TRBD2. This CDR3 is 16 amino acids long. Germline CDR1 SEHNR, CDR2 FQNEAQ (reference sequence). V trimming: 6 bases; J trimming: 3 bases; junction bases outside the gene matches: 8. CDR3 sequence (DNA): TGTGCCAGCAGTCGACTAGCGGGAGGTACCGACTACGAGCAGTACTTC. This gives the protein CASSRLAGGTDYEQYF.

J is TRBJ1-1 and V is TRBV5-1; D is unresolved. The CDR3 length is 14 residues. Trimming left V 5 bases short and J 5 bases short, with 16 bases between. CDR1 is SGHRS and CDR2 is YFSETQ in the germline V gene. The CDR3 sequence: CASRAGSRGTEAFF. Here the CDR3 DNA reads TGCGCCAGCAGGGCCGGGTCCCGAGGGACTGAAGCTTTCTTT. The full variable domain, in which reference TRBV5-1 and TRBJ1-1 provide the parts outside the CDR3, is KAGVTQTPRYLIKTRGQQVTLSCSPISGHRSVSWYQQTPGQGLQFLFEYFSETQRNKGNFPGRFSGRQFSNSRSEMNVSTLELGDSALYLCASRAGSRGTEAFFGQGTRLTVV.

The chain employs TRBV20-1 and TRBJ2-7; D is uncertain. Trimming stripped 3 bases from V and 4 bases from J, with 4 bases between. This CDR3 has 10 residues. Germline V gene data show CDR1 as DFQATT and CDR2 as SNEGSKA (reference sequence). The CDR3 sequence: CSASRYEQYF. In nucleotides, the CDR3 is TGCAGTGCTAGTAGATACGAGCAGTACTTC.

There are many counts of this clonotype. CDR3 sequence reads: CATSAIGLAGAYEQYF. CDR3 DNA: TGTGCCACCAGTGCCATAGGACTAGCGGGAGCCTACGAGCAGTACTTC. The chain employs TRBV24-1 and TRBJ2-7, with TRBD2 matching 13 bases. The V segment lost 5 bases and the J segment 2 bases; nucleotides outside the gene matches: 5. CDR1 is KGHDR and CDR2 is SFDVKD in the germline V gene. The CDR3 has 16 residues.

This clonotype was counted at least ten times. The V and J genes are TRBV7-9 and TRBJ1-3, with D uncertain. Trimming cost V 6 bases and J 0 bases, with 9 bases left between them. In germline, CDR1 is SEHNR, CDR2 FQNEAQ (reference sequence). CDR3 length: 14 residues. Written as DNA, the CDR3 is TGTGCCAGCAGTATTATACGCTCTGGAAACACCATATATTTT. This codes for CASSIIRSGNTIYF.

This clonotype was seen ten or more times. The chain recombines TRBV10-3 with TRBJ1-1; D perhaps matches TRBD1 (5 bases). CDR1 is ENHRY and CDR2 is SYGVKD in the germline V gene. The CDR3 loop spans 12 amino acids. V lost 7 bases and J 4 bases, leaving 10 bases between the germline ends. The CDR3 loop reads CAIKTGSTEAFF. CDR3 DNA: TGTGCCATCAAAACAGGAAGCACTGAAGCTTTCTTT.

In this sample, this clonotype turned up many times. The genes are TRBV7-2 and TRBJ1-1; D unclear. The length of the CDR3 is 13 residues. Per germline, CDR1 SGHTA and CDR2 FQGNSA. V dropped 2 bases and J dropped 11 bases, with 15 bases sitting between them. The CDR3 sequence is CASSLSGGWDAFF. The CDR3 coding sequence is TGTGCCAGCAGCTTAAGCGGCGGATGGGATGCTTTCTTT.